One and the same sample provided the 22 T cell receptor beta chains below, sequenced in a study of CD4 T cells in relation to SARS-CoV-2 and coronaviruses (dated by TCRdb to the early 2020s). For these receptors, no antigen is known. CD4+ T cells from unexposed donors were collected before the COVID-19 pandemic (2011-2018). The EasySep CD4+ T cell isolation kit was used to isolate CD4+ T cells once the cultures had run for under 11 days. Libraries were made using the immunoSEQ multiplex PCR assay. TCRdb took this table from immuneACCESS and kept in-frame rearrangements with V and J called. Such tables lack part of the clones; where checked against another copy, unresolved V genes explain under half of the gap, and the rest is unexplained. The sample profile shows fewer than 25,000 clones; over 65% of them were found once. The ten biggest clones cover 20% to 30% of the sample. The sample was CD4+ T cells from PBMCs, cultured in vitro. The receptors were sampled from a human donor in good health.

This chain joins TRBV5-6 and TRBJ1-1, with TRBD1 as a possible D gene (5 bases). Germline V gene data show CDR1 as SGHDT and CDR2 as YYEEEE. V was cut by 7 bases and J by 1 base, with 11 bases left in between. The CDR3 totals 13 residues. The CDR3 sequence is CASGGGGNTEAFF. As DNA, the CDR3 is TGTGCCAGCGGTGGGGGAGGGAACACTGAAGCTTTCTTT.

This CDR3 is CASSQVGGDAWGEQYF. The CDR3, as DNA: TGTGCCAGCAGCCAGGTCGGGGGGGACGCTTGGGGCGAGCAGTACTTC. The J gene is TRBJ2-7, the V gene TRBV14, with 8 bases fitting TRBD2. Germline CDR1 reads SGHDN; CDR2 reads FVKESK. With V trimmed by 3 bases and J by 6 bases, 13 bases remained unmatched. The CDR3 totals 16 residues.

V gene TRBV28 combines with J gene TRBJ2-1, with 8 bases identical to TRBD2. J was trimmed by 4 bases and V by 1 base; bases with no gene match: 3. Germline V gene lookup returns CDR1 MDHEN and CDR2 SYDVKM. CDR3 length: 15 residues. The CDR3 sequence is CASSLYLAGYNEQFF. The CDR3 bases are TGTGCCAGCAGTTTATATCTAGCGGGTTACAATGAGCAGTTCTTC. Full variable domain (missing parts from reference TRBV28 and TRBJ2-1): DVKVTQSSRYLVKRTGEKVFLECVQDMDHENMFWYRQDPGLGLRLIYFSYDVKMKEKGDIPEGYSVSREKKERFSLILESASTNQTSMYLCASSLYLAGYNEQFFGPGTRLTVL.

The V gene is TRBV28, the J gene TRBJ2-7; the D is unclear. Germline values: CDR1 MDHEN, CDR2 SYDVKM. This CDR3 contains 13 residues. V was trimmed by 2 bases and J by 2 bases, leaving 7 bases between them. The DNA of the CDR3 is TGTGCCAGCAGTTTAGCGCGGACCTACGAGCAGTACTTC. As protein: CASSLARTYEQYF.

The chain employs TRBV14 and TRBJ2-5; the match to TRBD2 covers 7 bases. Trimming cost V 4 bases and J 2 bases; bases outside gene matches: 4. The CDR3 runs 14 residues. From germline, CDR1 is SGHDN and CDR2 FVKESK. CDR3 DNA sequence: TGTGCCAGCAGCCCGGCGGGACTACAAGAGACCCAGTACTTC. Encoded protein: CASSPAGLQETQYF.

This clone was recorded once. The rearrangement uses TRBV5-1 and TRBJ2-2; 7 positions match TRBD1. V dropped 4 bases and J dropped 3; count of bases not matched to a gene: 6. The germline gives CDR1 SGHRS, CDR2 YFSETQ. The CDR3 has 15 residues. CDR3 residues: CASSGDRAYTGELFF. DNA of the CDR3: TGCGCCAGCAGCGGAGACAGGGCGTACACCGGGGAGCTGTTTTTT.

The J gene is TRBJ1-1, the V gene TRBV18, with 9 bases fitting TRBD1. This CDR3 spans 14 amino acids. Germline CDR1 KGHSH, CDR2 LQKENI. The trim removed 2 bases at V and 4 bases at J, leaving 2 bases unmatched. CDR3 protein: CASSPADRGTEAFF. CDR3 in DNA: TGTGCCAGCTCACCAGCGGACAGGGGCACTGAAGCTTTCTTT.

The chain recombines TRBV5-4 with TRBJ2-7, with D possibly matching TRBD2 (6 bases). CDR3 length equals 15 residues. V was shortened by 4 bases and J by 0 bases, with 14 bases between the two germline ends. CDR1 is SGHNT and CDR2 is YYREEE in the germline V gene (reference sequence). CDR3 in amino acids: CASSRSRGSSYEQYF. The CDR3 DNA is TGTGCCAGCAGCAGATCGCGGGGTAGCTCCTACGAGCAGTACTTC.

The V gene is TRBV11-2, the J gene TRBJ1-1; D not certain. V shed 3 bases and J shed 2 bases, with 16 bases lying between them. This CDR3 contains 16 residues. Germline V gene lookup returns CDR1 SGHAT and CDR2 FQNNGV. Here the CDR3 DNA reads TGTGCCAGCAGCTTCGGGATCCCCCAACCTAACACTGAAGCTTTCTTT. Its protein product is CASSFGIPQPNTEAFF.

This chain joins TRBV7-2 and TRBJ1-3; perhaps TRBD1 as D (5 bases). The V gene lost 2 bases and the J gene lost 7 bases, with 12 bases spanning the gap. This CDR3 region has 14 residues. The germline V gene encodes CDR1 SGHTA and CDR2 FQGNSA. The CDR3 region is CASSLMGRGNTIYF. CDR3 DNA: TGTGCCAGCAGCTTAATGGGGAGGGGTAACACCATATATTTT.

This sequence joins TRBV2 and TRBJ1-2; TRBD1 is a possible D gene (5 bases). The V and J ends lost 4 bases and 4 bases respectively, with 13 bases between them. Germline assignment: CDR1 SNHLY and CDR2 FYNNEI. The CDR3 has 14 residues. The CDR3 nucleotides read TGTGCCAGCAGTGTCGTGCAGGGCGGCTATGGCTACACCTTC. Its translation: CASSVVQGGYGYTF.

The chain links TRBV9 to TRBJ2-1, with 8 bases matching TRBD1. The CDR3 consists of 17 residues. Losses at the gene ends were 3 bases for V and 6 bases for J; bases not matched to a gene: 14. Germline V CDR1 and CDR2: SGDLS, YYNGEE. The CDR3 loop is CASSATTPGQVANEQFF. CDR3 DNA: TGTGCCAGCAGCGCAACTACCCCGGGACAGGTGGCCAATGAGCAGTTCTTC.

The chain combines TRBV27 with TRBJ1-4; the match to TRBD1 covers 7 bases. CDR1 MNHEY and CDR2 SMNVEV come from the germline V gene (reference sequence). J was trimmed by 8 bases and V by 4 bases; bases with no gene match: 13. There are 16 residues in the CDR3. CDR3 residues: CASSSRQKTGLEKLFF. The CDR3 bases are TGTGCCAGCAGTTCCCGACAAAAGACAGGGTTAGAAAAACTGTTTTTT.

This clone was seen once. V usage is TRBV2 and J usage is TRBJ2-2; no clear D gene. V dropped 3 bases and J dropped 4 bases, with 12 bases sitting between them. CDR1 and CDR2 (germline): SNHLY, FYNNEI. CDR3 length: 15 residues. The CDR3 sequence is CASSERGRPTGELFF. Written as DNA, the CDR3 is TGTGCCAGCAGTGAGAGAGGACGGCCCACCGGGGAGCTGTTTTTT.

The rearrangement links TRBV3-1 (or the pseudogene TRBV3-2) to TRBJ2-7; a possible D gene is TRBD1 (5 bases). The CDR3 extends over 12 amino acids. Germline V gene data show CDR1 as LGHDT and CDR2 as YNNKEL (reference sequence). V dropped 0 bases and J dropped 5 bases, with 5 bases sitting between them. CDR3 sequence (DNA): TGTGCCAGCAGCCAAGAACAGGACGAGCAGTACTTC. It yields the protein CASSQEQDEQYF.

This clone was seen a few times. The chain recombines TRBV19 with TRBJ2-7, with 10 nucleotides matching TRBD1. Germline trimming cut 3 bases from V and 3 bases from J; bases unmatched to any gene: 8. Germline CDR1 is LNHDA and CDR2 is SQIVND (reference sequence). The CDR3 consists of 16 residues. CDR3 DNA: TGTGCCAGTAGTATCGGGACAGGGGCCGCCTTCTACGAGCAGTACTTC. The encoded protein is CASSIGTGAAFYEQYF.

The chain employs TRBV3-1 (or the pseudogene TRBV3-2) and TRBJ1-4; D perhaps matches TRBD1 (5 bases). The CDR3 is 16 amino acids. V gave up 1 base and J gave up 8 bases, with 17 bases separating them. In germline, CDR1 is LGHDT, CDR2 YNNKEL (reference sequence). DNA of the CDR3: TGTGCCAGCAGCCAAGGGGAGGGCAGGGTAGGAGAAAAACTGTTTTTT. It encodes CASSQGEGRVGEKLFF.

The rearrangement uses TRBV2 and TRBJ1-6; D perhaps matches TRBD1 (5 bases). V dropped 10 bases and J dropped 10 bases, with 17 bases sitting between them. Germline CDR1 reads SNHLY; CDR2 reads FYNNEI. The CDR3 spans 13 residues. The CDR3 region is CATRGVEGSPLHF. The CDR3 DNA is TGTGCCACCCGGGGGGTTGAGGGCTCACCCCTCCACTTT.

The chain employs TRBV21-1 and TRBJ1-2. TRBV21-1 is annotated as a pseudogene. The CDR3 runs 12 residues. CDR3 nucleotide sequence: TGTGCCAGCAGCAAAGAAAACTGTGGCTACACCTTC. Its protein is CASSKENCGYTF.

In its sample, this clone was seen once. This rearrangement joins TRBV19 to TRBJ1-1; weak D call: TRBD1 (6 bases). Trimming removed 6 bases from V and 1 base from J, with 12 bases in between. Germline V lookup: CDR1 LNHDA, CDR2 SQIVND (reference sequence). This CDR3 region has 14 residues. The CDR3 here is CASRIGGTNTEAFF. In nucleotides, the CDR3 is TGTGCCAGTAGGATTGGGGGCACGAACACTGAAGCTTTCTTT.

This chain connects TRBV5-8 to TRBJ1-2, with D possibly TRBD1 on 6 matching bases. Germline loops: CDR1 SGHTS, CDR2 YDEGEE. This CDR3 spans 16 amino acids. V lost 3 bases, J lost 5 bases, and 20 bases lay in between. This CDR3 reads CASSWDNRPNPYGYTF. The CDR3, as DNA: TGTGCCAGCAGCTGGGACAACAGGCCGAATCCTTATGGCTACACCTTC. Full variable domain (remainder filled in from reference TRBV5-8 and TRBJ1-2): EAGVTQSPTHLIKTRGQQATLRCSPISGHTSVYWYQQALGLGLQFLLWYDEGEERNRGNFPPRFSGRQFPNYSSELNVNALELEDSALYLCASSWDNRPNPYGYTFGSGTRLTVV.

The chain uses TRBV7-2 and TRBJ2-7; D not resolved. The CDR3 has 13 amino acids. CDR1 and CDR2 from the germline V gene are SGHTA and FQGNSA. V was clipped by 4 bases and J by 2 bases, with 9 bases between them. The CDR3 spells CASSSRPAYEQYF. For the CDR3, the DNA is TGTGCCAGCAGCTCCCGACCGGCCTACGAGCAGTACTTC.